One and the same sample provided the 10 T cell receptor beta chains below, sequenced in a study of PD-1 blockade in classical Hodgkin lymphoma. Measured with immunoSEQ multiplex PCR; TCRdb has only the in-frame clones, and not every one. The repertoire holds about 59,000 clones, with roughly 90% as singletons. There was relapse after autologous stem cell transplantation in every patient, and there was variation in brentuximab vedotin exposure. Material: peripheral blood mononuclear cells (PBMCs), obtained at baseline. The source of these receptors is a human donor with classical Hodgkin lymphoma.

V gene TRBV10-3 combines with J gene TRBJ2-2; tentatively, D is TRBD1 (5 bases). The CDR3 contains 19 residues. The germline gives CDR1 ENHRY, CDR2 SYGVKD. V was pared by 2 bases and J by 1 base, with 20 bases between. CDR3 amino acids: CAISEPASLDTKNTGELFF. CDR3 DNA: TGTGCCATCAGTGAGCCCGCGAGCCTGGACACAAAGAACACCGGGGAGCTGTTTTTT.

The chain joins TRBV27 to TRBJ2-7; D uncertain. This CDR3 comprises 10 residues. The V gene's germline CDR1 is MNHEY and CDR2 SMNVEV (reference sequence). The V gene lost 6 bases and the J gene lost 3 bases, with 3 bases spanning the gap. The CDR3 bases are TGTGCCAGCAGCCTCTACGAGCAGTACTTC. Translated, it gives CASSLYEQYF.

The V and J genes are TRBV27 and TRBJ2-7, with D perhaps TRBD2 (5 bases). The germline gives CDR1 MNHEY, CDR2 SMNVEV (reference sequence). The CDR3 extends over 14 amino acids. V was shortened by 2 bases and J by 2 bases, with 10 bases between the two germline ends. Written as DNA, the CDR3 is TGTGCCAGCAGTTTAGGCGGGCGGGCCTACGAGCAGTACTTC. The encoded protein is CASSLGGRAYEQYF.

This chain joins TRBV6-1 and TRBJ2-5, with D possibly called TRBD1 or TRBD2 (7 bases each). CDR1 and CDR2 (germline): MNHNS, SASEGT. V lost 1 base and J 4 bases, leaving 19 bases between the germline ends. The CDR3 has 17 residues. The CDR3 region is CASSEVPMPGGGETQYF. The CDR3 nucleotides are TGTGCCAGCAGTGAAGTCCCAATGCCAGGGGGGGGAGAGACCCAGTACTTC.

V and J are TRBV2 and TRBJ2-5, with D maybe TRBD2 (5 bases). Between the trimmed V and J ends, which lost 7 bases and 7 bases, there was a span of 13 bases. The germline CDR1 and CDR2 sequences are SNHLY and FYNNEI. The CDR3 spans 12 residues. The CDR3 DNA is TGTGCCAGCATGTTCGGAGGAGGGACCCAGTACTTC. Encoded protein: CASMFGGGTQYF.

This sequence joins TRBV18 and TRBJ2-1; 7 positions agree with TRBD1. The length of the CDR3 is 16 residues. The V segment lost 6 bases and the J segment 3 bases; nucleotides outside the gene matches: 11. Germline V gene lookup returns CDR1 KGHSH and CDR2 LQKENI. The CDR3 DNA follows: TGTGCCAGCTCCCCCGCCAGGGACAGCCTCTACAATGAGCAGTTCTTC. This codes for CASSPARDSLYNEQFF.

This clone occurred a few times. V and J are TRBV21-1 and TRBJ1-1. TRBV21-1 is a recognized pseudogene. This CDR3 is 15 amino acids long. The CDR3 nucleotides read TGTGCCAGCAGCACCTCCGTGGCGGTCAGCACTGAAGCTTTCTTT. Translating it yields CASSTSVAVSTEAFF.

The rearrangement links TRBV27 to TRBJ2-7; a possible D gene is TRBD2 (6 bases). Germline V lookup: CDR1 MNHEY, CDR2 SMNVEV (reference sequence). The CDR3 totals 15 residues. Trimming shortened V by 5 bases and J by 4 bases, and 18 bases separated the two germline ends. The CDR3 DNA sequence: TGTGCCAGCAGTGCGGGACGGACCGTAATTTACGAGCAGTACTTC. This sequence encodes CASSAGRTVIYEQYF.

As concerns this clone: In the same sample, other DNA sequences code for this CDR3. V and J are TRBV9 and TRBJ2-7; D unclear. The CDR3 has 13 residues. Germline V lookup: CDR1 SGDLS, CDR2 YYNGEE. The germline V and J ends were trimmed by 0 bases and 4 bases, with 8 bases remaining between them. CDR3 in amino acids: CASSVGPTYEQYF. CDR3 nucleotide sequence: TGTGCCAGCAGCGTAGGACCAACGTACGAGCAGTACTTC.

The V and J genes are TRBV28 and TRBJ2-1; possibly TRBD1 for D (6 bases). Germline CDR1 MDHEN, CDR2 SYDVKM. This CDR3 is built from 14 residues. Trimming removed 6 bases at V and 8 bases at J, with 17 bases between. The CDR3 bases are TGTGCCAGCAGGGGACACTCCGTTGGCGATGAGCAGTTCTTC. Protein: CASRGHSVGDEQFF.